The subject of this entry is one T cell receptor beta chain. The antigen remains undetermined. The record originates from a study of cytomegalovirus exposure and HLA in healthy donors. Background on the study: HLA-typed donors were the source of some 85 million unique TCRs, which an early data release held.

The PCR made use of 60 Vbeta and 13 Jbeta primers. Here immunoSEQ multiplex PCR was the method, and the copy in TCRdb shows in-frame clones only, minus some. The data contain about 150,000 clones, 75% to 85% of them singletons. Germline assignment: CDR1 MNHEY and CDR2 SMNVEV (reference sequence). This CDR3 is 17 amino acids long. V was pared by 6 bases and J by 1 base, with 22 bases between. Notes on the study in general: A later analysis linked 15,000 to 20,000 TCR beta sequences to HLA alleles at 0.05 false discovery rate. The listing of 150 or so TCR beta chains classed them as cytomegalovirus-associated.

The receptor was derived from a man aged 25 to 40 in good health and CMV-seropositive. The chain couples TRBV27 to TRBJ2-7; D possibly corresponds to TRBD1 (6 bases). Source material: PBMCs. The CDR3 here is CASRFLVGAGESYEQYF. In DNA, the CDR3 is TGTGCCAGCAGATTCCTAGTGGGGGCAGGGGAGTCCTACGAGCAGTACTTC.